This T cell receptor beta chain is from a study of T cell responses to AZD1222 COVID-19 vaccine. Assay used: immunoSEQ multiplex PCR; TCRdb lists only in-frame clones, some missing. There are around 92,000 clones in the sample; approximately 91% occur only once, and about a fifth lies in the top ten. Germline V gene data show CDR1 as SNHLY and CDR2 as FYNNEI. Trimming removed 8 bases at V and 7 bases at J, with 20 bases between. There are 14 residues in the CDR3. The receptor's source is an adult in good health. The rearrangement joins TRBV2 to TRBJ1-2; no reliable D call. The input for sequencing was peripheral blood, taken on day 0 of AZD1222 vaccination. The DNA for the CDR3 is TGTGCCAGCTCCTACCAACCCTACTATGGTGGCTACACCTTC. Translated: CASSYQPYYGGYTF.